One sample yielded the 11 T cell receptor beta chains listed below, sequenced in a study of T cell repertoires in cytomegalovirus infection. No cognate antigen is known for these TCRs. TCRdb ran MiXCR on the reads and lists one entry per CDR3 protein. The repertoire has roughly 500,000 distinct CDR3 sequences, about 33% of them found once; the top ten carry roughly 16%. This material consisted of cultured PBMCs, taken from culture after CMV antigen stimulation. The receptor set was obtained from a human donor in good health (CMV status not recorded). Some clones in this sample may be carry-over from other donors' samples.

This clonotype showed up just a few times. The V gene is TRBV3-1, the J gene TRBJ1-3; no clear D gene. Per germline, CDR1 LGHDT and CDR2 YNNKEL (reference sequence). The CDR3 has 15 residues. The germline V and J ends were trimmed by 1 base and 0 bases, with 7 bases remaining between them. The CDR3 region is CASSQVPSSGNTIYF. CDR3 in DNA: TGTGCCAGCAGCCAAGTGCCAAGCTCTGGAAACACCATATATTTT.

The rearrangement joins TRBV7-2 to TRBJ1-4, with D perhaps matching TRBD1 (5 bases). Trimming removed 2 bases at V and 8 bases at J, with 12 bases between. CDR1 is SGHTA, CDR2 FQGNSA, per germline. The CDR3 is 14 amino acids. The CDR3 DNA reads as TGTGCCAGCAGCTTAATGAGGGAGGGGGAAAAACTGTTTTTT. It encodes CASSLMREGEKLFF.

This clonotype was recorded a few times. The V call is TRBV6-2 or TRBV6-3, the J call TRBJ2-1, with 7 positions matching TRBD1. The CDR3 length is 16 residues. Trimming removed 4 bases from V and 3 bases from J; junction bases left unmatched: 9. Germline loops: CDR1 MNHEY, CDR2 SVGEGT. CDR3 loop: CASSSRGRGYYNEQFF. The CDR3 DNA reads as TGTGCCAGCAGTTCCAGGGGCAGGGGGTACTACAATGAGCAGTTCTTC.

The chain carries TRBV4-3 and TRBJ1-2, with a tentative D call TRBD1 (5 bases). V was shortened by 2 bases and J by 2 bases, with 12 bases between the two germline ends. Per germline, CDR1 LGHNA and CDR2 YSLEER. This CDR3 is 15 amino acids long. CDR3 residues: CASSQRQPANYGYTF. CDR3 bases: TGCGCCAGCAGCCAAAGACAGCCGGCGAACTATGGCTACACCTTC.

The chain uses TRBV4-1 and TRBJ1-2, with TRBD1 matching over 8 bases. CDR1 and CDR2 (germline): MGHRA, YSYEKL. V was clipped by 4 bases and J by 5 bases; unmatched bases: 9. The CDR3 contains 15 residues. In nucleotides, the CDR3 is TGCGCCAGCAGCCGGGAACAGGGGGAGATTTATGGCTACACCTTC. This encodes CASSREQGEIYGYTF.

The chain couples TRBV7-1 to TRBJ2-5; 12 bases align to TRBD1. TRBV7-1 is an ORF, and what it does is uncertain. The CDR3 totals 15 residues. V was pared by 3 bases and J by 5 bases, with 4 bases of the junction left unmatched. CDR3 nucleotides: TGTGCCAGCAGCTCCGGGACAGGGGGCTATGAGACCCAGTACTTC. Its protein is CASSSGTGGYETQYF.

The chain recombines TRBV19 with TRBJ1-5, with D uncertain. Germline V gene data show CDR1 as LNHDA and CDR2 as SQIVND (reference sequence). V was shortened by 3 bases and J by 2 bases, with 5 bases between the two germline ends. The CDR3 is made up of 13 amino acids. CDR3 sequence: CASSMAGNQPQHF. In DNA, the CDR3 is TGTGCCAGTAGTATGGCGGGCAATCAGCCCCAGCATTTT.

V and J are TRBV7-2 and TRBJ1-5, with 9 positions matching TRBD1. The CDR3 has 16 residues. Germline-derived CDR1 and CDR2 are SGHTA and FQGNSA. With 4 bases clipped from V and 1 base from J, the junction kept 5 bases outside the gene matches. CDR3 protein: CASSWGQGRSNQPQHF. In nucleotides, the CDR3 is TGTGCCAGCAGCTGGGGACAGGGACGAAGCAATCAGCCCCAGCATTTT. Full variable domain (outside the CDR3, taken from reference TRBV7-2 and TRBJ1-5): GAGVSQSPSNKVTEKGKDVELRCDPISGHTALYWYRQSLGQGLEFLIYFQGNSAPDKSGLPSDRFSAERTGGSVSTLTIQRTQQEDSAVYLCASSWGQGRSNQPQHFGDGTRLSIL.

This clonotype turned up a few times. V gene TRBV20-1 combines with J gene TRBJ2-3; 9 bases fit TRBD2. Germline trimming cut 3 bases from V and 2 bases from J; bases unmatched to any gene: 12. Germline values: CDR1 DFQATT, CDR2 SNEGSKA (reference sequence). This CDR3 region has 17 residues. The CDR3 nucleotides are TGCAGTGCTAGGGGGCGGGAGGGAGAACTATACACAGATACGCAGTATTTT. Its protein product is CSARGREGELYTDTQYF.

The genes are TRBV15 and TRBJ1-2, with 10 bases aligning to TRBD1. The CDR3 consists of 16 residues. The germline V gene encodes CDR1 LNHNV and CDR2 YYDKDF (reference sequence). Trimming took 1 base from V and 4 from J; bases not matched to a gene: 6. This CDR3 is CATSRGGQGGAYGYTF. CDR3 nucleotide sequence: TGTGCCACCAGCAGAGGCGGACAGGGGGGGGCCTATGGCTACACCTTC.

The chain has TRBV5-5 and TRBJ2-1; 9 nucleotides match TRBD2. Germline CDR1 SGHKS, CDR2 YYEKEE (reference sequence). V lost 4 bases to trimming and J lost 1 base; unmatched junction nucleotides: 9. This CDR3 contains 17 residues. CDR3 sequence reads: CASSPTGLASSYNEQFF. DNA of the CDR3: TGTGCCAGCAGCCCAACGGGACTAGCAAGTTCCTACAATGAGCAGTTCTTC.